The 30 T cell receptor beta chains given below trace back to one sample, sequenced in a study of shared clonotypes between healthy human individuals (dated by TCRdb to about 2020). To prepare the library, the immunoSEQ multiplex PCR assay was applied. TCRdb carries this immuneACCESS record with in-frame sequences only. Its versions omit some clonotypes, under half of them owing to an unresolved V gene in the studies checked, with the rest unexplained. The sample data list under 1 million clones, and roughly 92% of these were observed just once. The ten top clones hold 24% of the sample. CD8 naive samples were CD45RO-negative cells positively selected for CCR7, giving a CD45RA+CCR7+ population that excluded TemRA cells. The sequenced sample was naive CD8+ T cells sorted from blood. The cell subset or site label for this specimen denotes: CD45RA+CCR7+. The receptors here all came from a man aged 30 to 39 in good health.

The chain has TRBV9 and TRBJ2-1, with no clear D. Germline loops: CDR1 SGDLS, CDR2 YYNGEE. CDR3 length equals 13 residues. V shed 3 bases and J shed 4 bases, with 8 bases lying between them. The CDR3 region is CASSGGGYNEQFF. The CDR3 bases are TGTGCCAGCAGCGGAGGCGGATACAATGAGCAGTTCTTC. Full variable domain (rest looked up from reference TRBV9 and TRBJ2-1): DSGVTQTPKHLITATGQRVTLRCSPRSGDLSVYWYQQSLDQGLQFLIQYYNGEERAKGNILERFSAQQFPDLHSELNLSSLELGDSALYFCASSGGGYNEQFFGPGTRLTVL.

The rearrangement links TRBV7-9 to TRBJ2-4, with D tentatively TRBD1 or TRBD2 (6 bases each). CDR3 length: 15 amino acids. V was shortened by 2 bases and J by 2 bases, with 10 bases between the two germline ends. Germline CDR1 reads SEHNR; CDR2 reads FQNEAQ (reference sequence). The CDR3 region is CASSLKGGSKNIQYF. CDR3 in DNA: TGTGCCAGCAGCTTAAAGGGGGGTTCCAAAAACATTCAGTACTTC.

The chain couples TRBV29-1 to TRBJ2-7, with 9 bases lining up with TRBD2. The CDR3 runs 15 residues. Germline-derived CDR1 and CDR2 are SQVTM and ANQGSEA. V gave up 1 base and J gave up 2 bases; unmatched junction bases: 6. CDR3: CSVEVRLADTYEQYF. The CDR3, as DNA: TGCAGCGTTGAAGTTAGACTAGCGGACACCTACGAGCAGTACTTC.

The chain has TRBV11-2 and TRBJ1-1, with D possibly TRBD1 on 5 matching bases. Germline V gene data show CDR1 as SGHAT and CDR2 as FQNNGV. The V end lost 7 bases, the J end lost 1 base, and 22 bases lay between the germline ends. The CDR3 has 17 amino acids. DNA of the CDR3: TGTGCCAGCACTCCATCCGGGGCCCGACGTCGGAACACTGAAGCTTTCTTT. Translated, it gives CASTPSGARRRNTEAFF.

V and J are TRBV29-1 and TRBJ2-7; 11 bases match TRBD2. Germline loops: CDR1 SQVTM, CDR2 ANQGSEA. CDR3 length: 13 residues. V gave up 7 bases and J gave up 3 bases; unmatched junction bases: 5. This CDR3 reads CSALTSGSYEQYF. The DNA of the CDR3 is TGCAGCGCCCTAACTAGCGGGAGCTACGAGCAGTACTTC.

This rearrangement joins TRBV19 to TRBJ2-1; D is uncertain. CDR1 is LNHDA and CDR2 is SQIVND in the germline V gene (reference sequence). V lost 4 bases to trimming and J lost 4 bases, with 8 bases between them. The CDR3 length is 13 residues. The CDR3 region has the DNA TGTGCCAGTAGTAAATGGCAGTACAATGAGCAGTTCTTC. This codes for CASSKWQYNEQFF.

In its sample, this clone was seen once. The chain joins TRBV28 to TRBJ2-5; no firm D call. The germline V gene encodes CDR1 MDHEN and CDR2 SYDVKM. This CDR3 comprises 12 residues. V was pared by 6 bases and J by 2 bases, with 7 bases between. The chain's CDR3 is CASRKTQETQYF. The CDR3 DNA sequence: TGTGCCAGCAGAAAAACACAAGAGACCCAGTACTTC.

The V call is TRBV27, the J call TRBJ2-7; D not resolved. This CDR3 is 13 amino acids long. In germline, CDR1 is MNHEY, CDR2 SMNVEV (reference sequence). With 0 bases removed from V and 3 bases from J, the gap between germline ends came to 6 bases. The CDR3 sequence: CASSLSPNYEQYF. Here the CDR3 DNA reads TGTGCCAGCAGTTTATCGCCGAACTACGAGCAGTACTTC.

The chain couples TRBV4-3 to TRBJ2-1, with D perhaps TRBD2 (6 bases). CDR1 is LGHNA, CDR2 YSLEER, per germline. V lost 4 bases to trimming and J lost 6 bases, with 10 bases between them. The CDR3 loop spans 13 amino acids. The CDR3: CASSPREFNEQFF. The CDR3 coding sequence is TGCGCCAGCAGCCCTCGGGAGTTCAATGAGCAGTTCTTC.

The chain links TRBV6-6 to TRBJ2-4; TRBD1 matches at 7 bases. This CDR3 has 14 residues. Unmatched junction bases numbered 6, after V lost 2 bases and J lost 8 bases. Germline V gene lookup returns CDR1 MNHNY and CDR2 SVGAGI (reference sequence). CDR3 DNA sequence: TGTGCCAGCAGTTACGTCAGGGGGTATGACATTCAGTACTTC. Translation gives CASSYVRGYDIQYF.

The chain uses TRBV5-6 and TRBJ2-1; the D gene could be TRBD1 or TRBD2 (6 bases each). The ends were cut back, 3 bases at V and 4 bases at J, with 14 bases in the middle. CDR1 and CDR2 from the germline V gene are SGHDT and YYEEEE. This CDR3 has 15 amino acids. The CDR3 DNA sequence: TGTGCCAGCAGCTGGGGGGTAGGACAGTACAATGAGCAGTTCTTC. It translates to CASSWGVGQYNEQFF.

The chain has TRBV6-5 and TRBJ2-1; no reliable D call. In germline, CDR1 is MNHEY, CDR2 SVGAGI. V lost 10 bases and J lost 3, with 16 bases in between. The CDR3 contains 14 residues. CDR3 sequence: CATSPGTVYNEQFF. As DNA, the CDR3 is TGTGCCACCTCTCCCGGAACAGTCTACAATGAGCAGTTCTTC.

V gene TRBV7-9 combines with J gene TRBJ2-1, with no clear D. The CDR3 sequence is 14 residues long. Deletions cut 5 bases from V and 4 bases from J, with 12 bases between. Germline V gives CDR1 SEHNR, CDR2 FQNEAQ (reference sequence). The DNA of the CDR3 is TGTGCCAGCAGCCCGCCCCTGATATACAATGAGCAGTTCTTC. The encoded protein is CASSPPLIYNEQFF.

CDR3 nucleotides: TGTGCCAGCAGCCCGGGACAGGGGCGGGCTTACGAGCAGTACTTC. It specifies CASSPGQGRAYEQYF. The chain is built from TRBV11-2 and TRBJ2-7, with 10 bases identical to TRBD1. In germline, CDR1 is SGHAT, CDR2 FQNNGV. Trimming at V came to 5 bases and at J to 4 bases, leaving 8 bases not matched to a gene. This CDR3 is 15 amino acids long. Full variable domain (rest looked up from reference TRBV11-2 and TRBJ2-7): EAGVAQSPRYKIIEKRQSVAFWCNPISGHATLYWYQQILGQGPKLLIQFQNNGVVDDSQLPKDRFSAERLKGVDSTLKIQPAKLEDSAVYLCASSPGQGRAYEQYFGPGTRLTVT.

The chain couples TRBV7-9 to TRBJ2-7; TRBD2 matches 10 bases. The germline V gene encodes CDR1 SEHNR and CDR2 FQNEAQ (reference sequence). The V gene end was trimmed by 4 bases and the J gene end by 2 bases; junction bases not matched to a gene: 5. CDR3 size: 15 residues. CDR3 amino acids: CASSWRLAGTYEQYF. In DNA, the CDR3 is TGTGCCAGCAGCTGGCGACTAGCGGGTACCTACGAGCAGTACTTC.

This chain uses TRBV7-3 with TRBJ2-2; 11 bases are a match to TRBD2. Germline values: CDR1 SGHTA, CDR2 FQGTGA. After removal of 4 bases from V and 7 bases from J, the junction contained 8 bases not matched to a gene. This CDR3 has 16 amino acids. CDR3 coding DNA: TGTGCCAGCAGCTCCGACCCACTAGCGGGAGACGGGGAGCTGTTTTTT. This translates into CASSSDPLAGDGELFF.

The V call is TRBV7-9, the J call TRBJ2-5; D is possibly TRBD1 or TRBD2 (6 bases each). Trimming left V 3 bases short and J 1 base short, with 12 bases between. The CDR3 is 15 residues long. Germline values: CDR1 SEHNR, CDR2 FQNEAQ (reference sequence). CDR3 protein: CASSFLQGLQETQYF. In DNA, the CDR3 is TGTGCCAGCAGCTTCCTACAGGGACTCCAAGAGACCCAGTACTTC.

The chain is built from TRBV29-1 and TRBJ2-7; no firm D call. The germline V and J ends were trimmed by 7 bases and 0 bases, with 13 bases remaining between them. The CDR3 is made up of 13 amino acids. Per the germline V gene, CDR1 is SQVTM and CDR2 is ANQGSEA. The CDR3 coding sequence is TGCAGCGGGGTGGGTGCCAACTCCTACGAGCAGTACTTC. Its protein is CSGVGANSYEQYF.

This clone was counted a few times. The V call is TRBV4-3, the J call TRBJ2-7; D uncertain. This CDR3 has 14 residues. Germline values: CDR1 LGHNA, CDR2 YSLEER. Trimming removed 1 base from V and 0 bases from J, with 7 bases in between. The CDR3 region is CASSQVTSSYEQYF. CDR3 sequence (DNA): TGCGCCAGCAGCCAAGTAACCAGCTCCTACGAGCAGTACTTC.

The V call is TRBV5-1, the J call TRBJ2-5, with 9 bases lining up with TRBD2. The germline V gene encodes CDR1 SGHRS and CDR2 YFSETQ. The CDR3 has 18 amino acids. Trimming at V came to 0 bases and at J to 5 bases, leaving 14 bases not matched to a gene. The CDR3 nucleotides are TGCGCCAGCAGCTTGGCCGTAGGTAGCGGGAGAAGTCAGGAGACCCAGTACTTC. Its protein is CASSLAVGSGRSQETQYF.

The V gene is TRBV15, the J gene TRBJ2-1; a weak D match, TRBD1 (6 bases). V was trimmed by 5 bases and J by 4 bases, leaving 18 bases between them. CDR3 size: 16 residues. Germline values: CDR1 LNHNV, CDR2 YYDKDF (reference sequence). The chain's CDR3 is CATSPLFQGQYNEQFF. CDR3 DNA sequence: TGTGCCACCAGCCCCCTTTTCCAGGGACAATACAATGAGCAGTTCTTC.

The CDR3 DNA follows: TGTGCCAGCAGTCGGACGGAATATAGCGAGCAGTACTTC. This translates into CASSRTEYSEQYF. V gene TRBV6-4 combines with J gene TRBJ2-7; D unclear. Trimming removed 5 bases from V and 6 bases from J, with 14 bases in between. The CDR3 runs to 13 residues. Germline-derived CDR1 and CDR2 are MRHNA and SNTAGT.

J is TRBJ2-1 and V is TRBV7-9, with 9 positions matching TRBD2. Germline lookup yields CDR1 SEHNR and CDR2 FQNEAQ (reference sequence). Unmatched junction bases numbered 6, after V lost 5 bases and J lost 4 bases. The CDR3 consists of 15 residues. The CDR3 sequence: CASSPSGKSYNEQFF. CDR3 nucleotides: TGTGCCAGCAGCCCTAGCGGGAAGTCGTACAATGAGCAGTTCTTC.

This clone was observed a few times. The chain employs TRBV30 and TRBJ2-2; D is ambiguous. The CDR3 has 15 residues. Germline CDR1 GTSNPN, CDR2 SVGIG (reference sequence). Trimming pared 5 bases from V and 0 bases from J, leaving 13 bases between. Here the CDR3 DNA reads TGTGCCTGGGAGTTTGGTGGTCCGAACACCGGGGAGCTGTTTTTT. Protein sequence: CAWEFGGPNTGELFF.

This chain connects TRBV5-1 to TRBJ2-1; D ambiguous. The length of the CDR3 is 17 residues. Germline V gene sequence: CDR1 SGHRS, CDR2 YFSETQ. Trimming left V 0 bases short and J 0 bases short, with 13 bases between. This CDR3 is CASSLGSVSSSYNEQFF. CDR3 sequence (DNA): TGCGCCAGCAGCTTGGGCTCAGTCTCTAGCTCCTACAATGAGCAGTTCTTC.

This rearrangement joins TRBV6-5 to TRBJ2-7; D might be TRBD2 (6 bases). This CDR3 comprises 14 residues. Trimming pared 6 bases from V and 0 bases from J, leaving 12 bases between. Per germline, CDR1 MNHEY and CDR2 SVGAGI. The CDR3 DNA sequence: TGTGCCAGCAGATTGTCTAGCGCCTCCTACGAGCAGTACTTC. Residues: CASRLSSASYEQYF.

The chain uses TRBV6-5 and TRBJ2-1, with D possibly TRBD2 on 5 matching bases. The CDR3 consists of 14 residues. CDR1 MNHEY and CDR2 SVGAGI come from the germline V gene. V dropped 0 bases and J dropped 9 bases, with 12 bases sitting between them. DNA for the CDR3: TGTGCCAGCAGTTACTCGAGGGCTACAATTGAGCAGTTCTTC. It codes for CASSYSRATIEQFF.

V and J are TRBV19 and TRBJ1-5, with a possible D match to TRBD1 (5 bases). CDR3 length: 14 residues. Trimming cost V 7 bases and J 7 bases, with 17 bases left between them. Germline CDR1 and CDR2: LNHDA and SQIVND (reference sequence). The CDR3 nucleotides read TGTGCCAGTAAAGTGGGGTCAGGGAGACAGCCCCAGCATTTT. The encoded protein is CASKVGSGRQPQHF.

This rearrangement joins TRBV27 to TRBJ1-2; D is ambiguous. V lost 3 bases to trimming and J lost 0 bases, with 14 bases between them. This CDR3 has 16 residues. CDR1 and CDR2 from the germline V gene are MNHEY and SMNVEV (reference sequence). The CDR3 bases are TGTGCCAGCAGTTTTTATTTCGCAGAAGCTAACTATGGCTACACCTTC. Residues: CASSFYFAEANYGYTF.

The chain combines TRBV15 with TRBJ2-7; D is perhaps TRBD2 (5 bases). This CDR3 has 15 amino acids. The germline V gene has CDR1 LNHNV and CDR2 YYDKDF (reference sequence). V dropped 1 base and J dropped 2 bases, with 12 bases sitting between them. CDR3 sequence: CATSRVETIPYEQYF. For the CDR3, the DNA is TGTGCCACCAGCAGAGTGGAGACTATCCCCTACGAGCAGTACTTC.